One sample yielded the 15 T cell receptor beta chains listed below, sequenced in a study of shared clonotypes between healthy human individuals. Some clones are missing from TCRdb's copy, which holds only in-frame ones; the method was immunoSEQ multiplex PCR. There are some 1.1 million clones in the sample; roughly 80% occur only once, and more than 0.85% lies in the top ten. The sequenced sample was memory CD4+ T cells from PBMCs. The subset denotes: CD45RA-negative fraction. The origin of the receptors is a man between 18 and 35 years old in good health. Some clones in this sample may be carry-over from other donors' samples.

The CDR3 sequence is CASSPRDNQPQHF. CDR3 nucleotides: TGTGCCAGCTCACCCAGGGATAATCAGCCCCAGCATTTT. The rearrangement links TRBV18 to TRBJ1-5; TRBD1 might be the D (5 bases). The germline V gene has CDR1 KGHSH and CDR2 LQKENI. The CDR3 runs to 13 residues. V lost 3 bases and J lost 4, with 7 bases in between.

The chain employs TRBV2 and TRBJ2-1, with D tentatively TRBD1 or TRBD2 (5 bases each). Germline V CDR1 and CDR2: SNHLY, FYNNEI. Between the trimmed V and J ends, which lost 6 bases and 8 bases, there was a span of 14 bases. There are 13 residues in the CDR3. As DNA, the CDR3 is TGTGCCAGCAGCCGTGGGGGTCTCGATGAGCAGTTCTTC. This codes for CASSRGGLDEQFF. The whole variable domain, filled in from reference TRBV2 and TRBJ2-1, reads EPEVTQTPSHQVTQMGQEVILRCVPISNHLYFYWYRQILGQKVEFLVSFYNNEISEKSEIFDDQFSVERPDGSNFTLKIRSTKLEDSAMYFCASSRGGLDEQFFGPGTRLTVL.

In DNA form, the CDR3 reads TGCGCCAGCAGCTTGGTCGGGGGAGGGAACACCATATATTTT. It specifies CASSLVGGGNTIYF. The chain carries TRBV5-1 and TRBJ1-3, with a weak D call TRBD1 (5 bases). Trimming removed 0 bases at V and 7 bases at J, with 11 bases between. The germline V gene encodes CDR1 SGHRS and CDR2 YFSETQ. The CDR3 length is 14 residues.

V and J are TRBV10-3 and TRBJ2-7; 7 bases are shared with TRBD1. The germline CDR1 and CDR2 sequences are ENHRY and SYGVKD. The CDR3 covers 12 residues. With V trimmed by 6 bases and J by 7 bases, 6 bases remained unmatched. CDR3: CAIRTTGVEQYF. CDR3 coding DNA: TGTGCCATCAGGACTACAGGGGTTGAGCAGTACTTC.

This chain's CDR3 is CASSHPNGRGSRANVLTF. CDR3 sequence (DNA): TGCGCCAGCAGCCATCCCAATGGTCGGGGTTCTAGAGCCAACGTCCTGACTTTC. The genes are TRBV4-1 and TRBJ2-6, with D possibly being TRBD2 (5 bases). This CDR3 has 18 residues. The V gene's germline CDR1 is MGHRA and CDR2 YSYEKL. V shed 3 bases and J shed 7 bases, with 22 bases lying between them.

This clone was seen at least ten times. At one of its ends the junction is not consistent with the germline gene, which may arise from a read error. J is TRBJ1-2 and V is TRBV28; tentative D call: TRBD1 (6 bases). Germline V gene sequence: CDR1 MDHEN, CDR2 SYDVKM. This CDR3 has 12 amino acids. The CDR3: CASSSNLQGVRF. The CDR3 DNA follows: TGTGCCAGCAGTTCAAACCTACAGGGCGTTCGCTTC.

This chain uses TRBV5-1 with TRBJ2-3; 12 positions agree with TRBD2. There are 15 residues in the CDR3. V lost 0 bases and J lost 7; bases outside the gene matches: 3. From germline, CDR1 is SGHRS and CDR2 YFSETQ. Here the CDR3 reads CASSLASGRAYTQYF. For the CDR3, the DNA is TGCGCCAGCAGCTTGGCTAGCGGGAGGGCTTATACGCAGTATTTT.

This clone turned up a few times. The chain links TRBV11-2 to TRBJ1-2, with a possible D match to TRBD1 (6 bases). From germline, CDR1 is SGHAT and CDR2 FQNNGV. This CDR3 comprises 16 residues. Between the trimmed V and J ends, which lost 4 bases and 0 bases, there was a span of 15 bases. The CDR3: CASSSSQGISNYGYTF. For the CDR3, the DNA is TGTGCCAGCAGCTCCTCCCAGGGGATATCTAACTATGGCTACACCTTC. Full variable domain (outside the CDR3, taken from reference TRBV11-2 and TRBJ1-2): EAGVAQSPRYKIIEKRQSVAFWCNPISGHATLYWYQQILGQGPKLLIQFQNNGVVDDSQLPKDRFSAERLKGVDSTLKIQPAKLEDSAVYLCASSSSQGISNYGYTFGSGTRLTVV.

Comments on this clone: Other nucleotide sequences in the sample specify the same CDR3. This chain uses TRBV7-3 with TRBJ1-1; D may be TRBD1 (5 bases). There are 13 residues in the CDR3. The V gene's germline CDR1 is SGHTA and CDR2 FQGTGA. V lost 3 bases to trimming and J lost 4 bases, with 9 bases between them. CDR3 nucleotides: TGTGCCAGCAGCTTGTCGGGGGGCACTGAAGCTTTCTTT. Translating gives CASSLSGGTEAFF.

The J gene is TRBJ2-5, the V gene TRBV4-3; TRBD1 matches 7 bases. The V gene's germline CDR1 is LGHNA and CDR2 YSLEER. V shed 4 bases and J 4 bases; nucleotides not matched to a gene: 15. The CDR3 runs 17 residues. The CDR3 DNA sequence: TGCGCCAGCAGCCGCAGACGACTAACAGGGGCGGGAGAGACCCAGTACTTC. Its translation is CASSRRRLTGAGETQYF.

To note about this clone: This sample also contains other DNA sequences that code for the same CDR3. This chain uses TRBV19 with TRBJ1-2; 7 bases are shared with TRBD1. The CDR3 sequence is 13 residues long. CDR1 and CDR2 (germline): LNHDA, SQIVND (reference sequence). The junction had 2 bases not matched to a gene; V was cut back by 3 bases and J by 4 bases. In DNA form, the CDR3 reads TGTGCCAGTAGTATCCGGGACAGCTATGGCTACACCTTC. Translating it yields CASSIRDSYGYTF.

The V and J genes are TRBV4-1 and TRBJ1-6; no definite D call. Germline CDR1 MGHRA, CDR2 YSYEKL. The CDR3 spans 15 residues. Deletions cut 4 bases from V and 7 bases from J, with 14 bases between. As DNA, the CDR3 is TGCGCCAGCAGCCGGGCCGGGTGGACCAATTCACCCCTCCACTTT. This encodes CASSRAGWTNSPLHF.

The gene calls are TRBV5-8 and TRBJ1-5; a possible D gene is TRBD1 (6 bases). The CDR3 is made up of 16 amino acids. V dropped 2 bases and J dropped 0 bases, with 12 bases sitting between them. Germline-derived CDR1 and CDR2 are SGHTS and YDEGEE. The CDR3 sequence is CASSFFRGYSNQPQHF. CDR3 coding DNA: TGTGCCAGCAGCTTCTTCAGGGGCTATAGCAATCAGCCCCAGCATTTT.

This clone appeared once. J is TRBJ2-2 and V is TRBV5-1; no firm D call. The CDR3 extends over 16 amino acids. Germline V gives CDR1 SGHRS, CDR2 YFSETQ. Trimming took 4 bases from V and 0 from J, leaving 13 bases between them. CDR3 in amino acids: CASSLPDTANTGELFF. For the CDR3, the DNA is TGCGCCAGCAGCCTCCCTGACACCGCGAACACCGGGGAGCTGTTTTTT.

As for this clone: Other DNA sequences of this sample code for an identical CDR3. This chain links TRBV5-1 with TRBJ1-4; 8 nucleotides match TRBD1. The CDR3 runs 14 residues. CDR1 is SGHRS, CDR2 YFSETQ, per germline. V dropped 4 bases and J dropped 8; count of bases not matched to a gene: 7. The CDR3 DNA reads TGCGCCAGCAGCCTCGGACAGGGTTACGAAAAACTGTTTTTT. This codes for CASSLGQGYEKLFF.